Presented here are 32 T cell receptor beta chains from one specimen sequenced in a study of T-cell reconstitution after alpha-beta-depleted transplantation in children. Preparation of the TCRbeta library involved a method that used unique molecular identifiers. MiXCR was run by TCRdb on the PCR reads, yielding one entry per CDR3 protein. The sample consists of around 200,000 distinct CDR3 sequences, 7.5% to 9.5% of them appearing once. This sample comprised PBMCs, mostly from graft donor cells, obtained 360 days after TCRalphabeta/CD19-depleted stem cell transplant. The receptor set was obtained from a male patient between 2 and 15 years old who had a stem cell transplant for acute myeloid leukemia, so the T cells may come from the graft donor.

The rearrangement uses TRBV2 and TRBJ2-7; TRBD1 agrees at 9 bases. Trimming took 3 bases from V and 2 from J; bases not matched to a gene: 2. From germline, CDR1 is SNHLY and CDR2 FYNNEI. The CDR3 is made up of 14 amino acids. CDR3 nucleotides: TGTGCCAGCAGTGACGACAGGGGGACCTACGAGCAGTACTTC. Protein product: CASSDDRGTYEQYF.

The sample holds many counts of this clonotype. The chain carries TRBV20-1 and TRBJ2-1; D gene unclear. Germline CDR1 reads DFQATT; CDR2 reads SNEGSKA (reference sequence). The CDR3 sequence is 13 residues long. V shed 0 bases and J shed 4 bases, with 7 bases lying between them. CDR3 protein: CSAREARYNEQFF. In nucleotides, the CDR3 is TGCAGTGCTAGAGAAGCGAGGTACAATGAGCAGTTCTTC.

This clonotype has ten or more counts. The V call is TRBV5-1, the J call TRBJ2-3, with D hard to call. Trimming took off 5 bases at V and 3 bases at J, with 7 bases between the two ends. Germline CDR1 and CDR2: SGHRS and YFSETQ. CDR3 length: 12 residues. For the CDR3, the DNA is TGCGCCAGCAGGGACGGAACAGATACGCAGTATTTT. Translated, it gives CASRDGTDTQYF.

This sequence joins TRBV20-1 and TRBJ2-2; the D is unclear. The CDR3 has 13 amino acids. The V gene's germline CDR1 is DFQATT and CDR2 SNEGSKA (reference sequence). Trimming pared 6 bases from V and 4 bases from J, leaving 12 bases between. The CDR3 loop is CSAGFGSTGELFF. The CDR3 region has the DNA TGCAGTGCAGGCTTCGGCTCCACCGGGGAGCTGTTTTTT.

This clonotype appeared a few times. The chain uses TRBV20-1 and TRBJ1-2; tentative D call: TRBD1 (5 bases). V lost 6 bases and J 11 bases, leaving 22 bases between the germline ends. Germline V CDR1 and CDR2: DFQATT, SNEGSKA (reference sequence). The CDR3 totals 13 residues. The CDR3 loop reads CSAWEGRAAPYTF. DNA for the CDR3: TGCAGTGCCTGGGAGGGCAGGGCGGCCCCTTACACCTTC.

The chain uses TRBV12-3 or TRBV12-4 and TRBJ2-5, with D hard to call. The CDR3 is 14 amino acids. The V gene lost 6 bases and the J gene lost 4 bases, with 15 bases spanning the gap. The CDR3 bases are TGTGCCAGCAGCTTTACCCACCCAAGAGAGACCCAGTACTTC. This sequence encodes CASSFTHPRETQYF.

This clonotype was observed a few times. The rearrangement uses TRBV11-2 and TRBJ2-7; weak D call: TRBD2 (6 bases). The germline CDR1 and CDR2 sequences are SGHAT and FQNNGV. The CDR3 totals 14 residues. V lost 1 base, J lost 3 bases, and 10 bases lay in between. Here the CDR3 reads CASSLAGDNYEQYF. The CDR3 DNA reads as TGTGCCAGCAGCTTAGCGGGAGACAACTACGAGCAGTACTTC.

This clonotype has a count of ten or more. The chain carries TRBV15 and TRBJ2-3; 7 nucleotides match TRBD2. V was pared by 6 bases and J by 6 bases, with 9 bases of the junction left unmatched. This CDR3 has 14 residues. Germline values: CDR1 LNHNV, CDR2 YYDKDF (reference sequence). The CDR3 region has the DNA TGTGCCACCAGAGGGAGGGAGGCAACGGATACGCAGTATTTT. Its translation is CATRGREATDTQYF.

This clonotype came up many times. The chain couples TRBV20-1 to TRBJ2-1; 12 bases agree with TRBD2. Germline values: CDR1 DFQATT, CDR2 SNEGSKA (reference sequence). V lost 5 bases and J lost 7; bases outside the gene matches: 9. CDR3 length: 15 amino acids. Here the CDR3 DNA reads TGCAGTGCTCCTGTGACTAGCGGGGGATGGAATGAGCAGTTCTTC. Translating gives CSAPVTSGGWNEQFF.

The rearrangement links TRBV20-1 to TRBJ1-1; D perhaps matches TRBD1 (5 bases). The germline gives CDR1 DFQATT, CDR2 SNEGSKA (reference sequence). This CDR3 spans 11 amino acids. For the CDR3, the DNA is TGCACCGCTAGTGGGGGGGGTCAAGCTTTCTTT. Translated: CTASGGGQAFF.

V is TRBV7-2 and J is TRBJ2-1; tentative D call: TRBD2 (7 bases). This CDR3 has 17 amino acids. The V and J ends lost 3 bases and 4 bases respectively, with 19 bases between them. CDR1 and CDR2 from the germline V gene are SGHTA and FQGNSA. For the CDR3, the DNA is TGTGCCAGCAGCTTTCCTCTGGGGGGGCGGGGTTACAATGAGCAGTTCTTC. Encoded protein: CASSFPLGGRGYNEQFF.

Only a few counts were recorded for this clonotype. The chain is built from TRBV5-1 and TRBJ1-1; D may be TRBD1 (5 bases). The length of the CDR3 is 12 residues. Germline V gives CDR1 SGHRS, CDR2 YFSETQ. V gave up 0 bases and J gave up 11 bases, with 11 bases separating them. For the CDR3, the DNA is TGCGCCAGCAGCTTGGGCGGACATGGGGCTTTCTTT. It encodes CASSLGGHGAFF.

This clonotype was counted at least ten times. The J gene is TRBJ2-3, the V gene TRBV15, with D possibly TRBD2 on 5 matching bases. This CDR3 is built from 16 residues. Deletions cut 0 bases from V and 7 bases from J, with 17 bases between. The germline CDR1 and CDR2 sequences are LNHNV and YYDKDF (reference sequence). This CDR3 is CATSRDLQWRANTQYF. In nucleotides, the CDR3 is TGTGCCACCAGCAGAGACTTACAGTGGCGGGCCAATACGCAGTATTTT.

This clonotype appeared many times. The chain uses TRBV20-1 and TRBJ2-3; D perhaps matches TRBD2 (5 bases). Germline V gene sequence: CDR1 DFQATT, CDR2 SNEGSKA (reference sequence). The V and J ends lost 6 bases and 3 bases respectively, with 25 bases between them. CDR3 length: 17 residues. This CDR3 is CSALLVGGSWGTDTQYF. CDR3 bases: TGCAGTGCCCTTTTAGTAGGTGGGAGTTGGGGAACAGATACGCAGTATTTT.

This clonotype was observed many times. The chain is built from TRBV27 and TRBJ2-7, with D unclear. This CDR3 comprises 13 residues. V lost 6 bases, J lost 3 bases, and 12 bases lay in between. Germline V gene sequence: CDR1 MNHEY, CDR2 SMNVEV (reference sequence). The CDR3 protein is CASSPGYFYEQYF. The CDR3 region has the DNA TGTGCCAGCAGCCCCGGCTATTTCTACGAGCAGTACTTC.

Concerning this clonotype: A much larger clone differs by one base, so this may be a read error. The CDR3 DNA reads TGTGCCACCAGGAAGGGACTAGCGGGAGGCGAGCAGTACTTC. Residues: CATRKGLAGGEQYF. This chain connects TRBV10-3 to TRBJ2-7; TRBD2 aligns across 15 bases. The V segment lost 10 bases and the J segment 6 bases; nucleotides outside the gene matches: 7. The CDR3 loop spans 14 amino acids. CDR1 and CDR2 from the germline V gene are ENHRY and SYGVKD.

This clonotype was recorded at least ten times. The rearrangement joins TRBV12-3 or TRBV12-4 to TRBJ2-1, with D maybe TRBD2 (5 bases). This CDR3 is built from 14 residues. Trimming took 7 bases from V and 7 from J, leaving 17 bases between them. DNA for the CDR3: TGTGCCAGCAAACGGAGGCCCCCGGGGAATGAGCAGTTCTTC. It specifies CASKRRPPGNEQFF.

This clonotype was counted many times. The chain carries TRBV27 and TRBJ2-1; TRBD2 matches 11 bases. Germline assignment: CDR1 MNHEY and CDR2 SMNVEV (reference sequence). After removal of 4 bases from V and 4 bases from J, the junction contained 9 bases not matched to a gene. The CDR3 has 17 residues. This CDR3 is CASSWFTGTSGYNEQFF. CDR3 bases: TGTGCCAGCAGTTGGTTTACCGGGACTAGCGGTTACAATGAGCAGTTCTTC.

This clonotype showed up just a few times. The chain links TRBV5-1 to TRBJ2-3; D perhaps matches TRBD1 (7 bases). V was clipped by 0 bases and J by 4 bases, with 15 bases between them. The CDR3 covers 16 residues. Germline V lookup: CDR1 SGHRS, CDR2 YFSETQ. CDR3 sequence: CASSLVGGQAPDTQYF. The CDR3 DNA follows: TGCGCCAGCAGCTTGGTGGGAGGACAGGCTCCAGATACGCAGTATTTT.

This rearrangement joins TRBV20-1 to TRBJ2-1; the match to TRBD2 covers 9 bases. The CDR3 extends over 16 amino acids. From germline, CDR1 is DFQATT and CDR2 SNEGSKA (reference sequence). Trimming removed 5 bases from V and 4 bases from J; junction bases left unmatched: 12. CDR3 in amino acids: CSAQLAGSSGYNEQFF. In nucleotides, the CDR3 is TGCAGTGCTCAACTAGCGGGCTCCTCCGGGTACAATGAGCAGTTCTTC.

The table lists this clonotype with a few counts. The chain recombines TRBV7-9 with TRBJ2-5, with a tentative D call TRBD1 (6 bases). Germline values: CDR1 SEHNR, CDR2 FQNEAQ (reference sequence). V lost 2 bases and J 1 base, leaving 8 bases between the germline ends. CDR3 length: 14 residues. The CDR3 nucleotides read TGTGCCAGCAGCTTATTGGACAGCCAAGAGACCCAGTACTTC. This sequence encodes CASSLLDSQETQYF.

The rearrangement uses TRBV19 and TRBJ2-1, with 9 bases fitting TRBD2. Germline loops: CDR1 LNHDA, CDR2 SQIVND (reference sequence). Trimming took 6 bases from V and 1 from J; bases not matched to a gene: 7. This CDR3 is 16 amino acids long. The CDR3 DNA reads as TGTGCCAGTAGAGGTTGGACTAGCGCGTCCTACAATGAGCAGTTCTTC. Translating it yields CASRGWTSASYNEQFF.

The table lists this clonotype with many counts. This chain links TRBV4-2 with TRBJ1-1, with TRBD1 as a possible D gene (5 bases). Germline CDR1 LGHNA, CDR2 YNFKEQ. Between the trimmed V and J ends, which lost 0 bases and 0 bases, there was a span of 11 bases. This CDR3 has 16 amino acids. The CDR3 region is CASSQEPNRLNTEAFF. The CDR3 DNA follows: TGTGCCAGCAGCCAAGAACCCAACAGGTTGAACACTGAAGCTTTCTTT.

This clonotype was picked up many times. The V and J genes are TRBV6-5 and TRBJ2-1; TRBD1 or TRBD2 may be the D gene (5 bases each). V lost 7 bases to trimming and J lost 4 bases, with 23 bases between them. The CDR3 has 17 residues. Germline CDR1 and CDR2: MNHEY and SVGAGI. CDR3 nucleotides: TGTGCCAGCAACTACCGTAAGGAGAGGGGAATATACAATGAGCAGTTCTTC. This sequence encodes CASNYRKERGIYNEQFF.

The chain joins TRBV10-1 to TRBJ2-2, with TRBD1 as a possible D gene (6 bases). V shed 9 bases and J shed 3 bases, with 11 bases lying between them. This CDR3 contains 13 residues. Germline V gene lookup returns CDR1 WNHNN and CDR2 SYGVQD (reference sequence). Here the CDR3 DNA reads TGCGCCAGTTGGACAGAAGACACCGGGGAGCTGTTTTTT. Its protein product is CASWTEDTGELFF.

This clonotype was seen a handful of times. This chain connects TRBV11-2 to TRBJ2-4; 10 nucleotides match TRBD2. The CDR3 covers 20 residues. V was clipped by 3 bases and J by 0 bases; unmatched bases: 14. Germline-derived CDR1 and CDR2 are SGHAT and FQNNGV. This chain's CDR3 is CASSFSFRTSGRGAKNIQYF. In nucleotides, the CDR3 is TGTGCCAGCAGCTTTAGTTTCAGGACTAGCGGACGGGGAGCCAAAAACATTCAGTACTTC.

The chain joins TRBV27 to TRBJ1-2; 7 nucleotides align to TRBD1. Germline V gene data show CDR1 as MNHEY and CDR2 as SMNVEV (reference sequence). Unmatched junction bases numbered 14, after V lost 2 bases and J lost 5 bases. The CDR3 loop spans 17 amino acids. This CDR3 is CASSLIGGAGVGYGYTF. CDR3 coding DNA: TGTGCCAGCAGTTTAATAGGGGGCGCCGGAGTAGGGTATGGCTACACCTTC.

This clonotype was found many times. CDR3 bases: TGTGCCAGCAGTTTACGCCAGGTAGGCGAGCAGTACTTC. It codes for CASSLRQVGEQYF. The chain uses TRBV12-3 or TRBV12-4 and TRBJ2-7; D unclear. Trimming pared 2 bases from V and 6 bases from J, leaving 11 bases between. CDR3 length: 13 amino acids.

This clonotype was observed many times. The V gene is TRBV20-1, the J gene TRBJ2-1; TRBD1 matches 7 bases. The germline V gene has CDR1 DFQATT and CDR2 SNEGSKA (reference sequence). This CDR3 region has 12 residues. The ends lost 3 bases at V and 7 bases at J; junction bases unmatched: 3. The CDR3 DNA reads TGCAGTGCTAGTCTACAGGGGAATGAGCAGTTCTTC. It codes for CSASLQGNEQFF.

This clonotype was detected many times. The chain recombines TRBV20-1 with TRBJ2-4; D remains ambiguous. V was pared by 7 bases and J by 5 bases, with 9 bases between. CDR1 is DFQATT and CDR2 is SNEGSKA in the germline V gene (reference sequence). The CDR3 is 11 residues long. The DNA of the CDR3 is TGCAGTGGGGTTTTCCAAAACATTCAGTACTTC. Translation gives CSGVFQNIQYF.

The rearrangement links TRBV20-1 to TRBJ2-7, with 10 bases that match TRBD2. The V gene's germline CDR1 is DFQATT and CDR2 SNEGSKA (reference sequence). Trimming at V came to 4 bases and at J to 3 bases, leaving 0 bases not matched to a gene. The CDR3 is 12 amino acids. CDR3 sequence reads: CSAIAGGYEQYF. The CDR3 DNA reads as TGCAGTGCTATAGCGGGAGGCTACGAGCAGTACTTC.

V is TRBV20-1 and J is TRBJ2-1, with D perhaps TRBD1 (6 bases). CDR3 length equals 15 residues. V was clipped by 0 bases and J by 8 bases, with 17 bases between them. The germline gives CDR1 DFQATT, CDR2 SNEGSKA (reference sequence). CDR3 bases: TGCAGTGCTAGAGATCCCGGACAGAGGGTCTATGAGCAGTTCTTC. Translated: CSARDPGQRVYEQFF.